This TCR beta chain was captured in a study of shared clonotypes between healthy human individuals. CDR1 is SGDLS and CDR2 is YYNGEE in the germline V gene. The CDR3 length is 16 residues. The J segment lost 4 bases and the V segment lost 0 bases, leaving 7 bases of the junction unmatched. The deep-level immunoSEQ assay was used. The table came from immunoSEQ multiplex PCR; TCRdb's copy has only in-frame clones and leaves some out. The sample lists 1.4 million to 1.5 million clones, roughly 96% occurring once. Sequencing input: naive CD4+ T cells sorted from blood. Subset in this sample: CD45RA+ positively selected. The source is a young man in good health. The chain recombines TRBV9 with TRBJ2-7; 10 positions match TRBD2. The CDR3 protein is CASSVESSGSIYEQYF. The CDR3 DNA is TGTGCCAGCAGCGTAGAGTCTAGCGGGAGTATATACGAGCAGTACTTC.